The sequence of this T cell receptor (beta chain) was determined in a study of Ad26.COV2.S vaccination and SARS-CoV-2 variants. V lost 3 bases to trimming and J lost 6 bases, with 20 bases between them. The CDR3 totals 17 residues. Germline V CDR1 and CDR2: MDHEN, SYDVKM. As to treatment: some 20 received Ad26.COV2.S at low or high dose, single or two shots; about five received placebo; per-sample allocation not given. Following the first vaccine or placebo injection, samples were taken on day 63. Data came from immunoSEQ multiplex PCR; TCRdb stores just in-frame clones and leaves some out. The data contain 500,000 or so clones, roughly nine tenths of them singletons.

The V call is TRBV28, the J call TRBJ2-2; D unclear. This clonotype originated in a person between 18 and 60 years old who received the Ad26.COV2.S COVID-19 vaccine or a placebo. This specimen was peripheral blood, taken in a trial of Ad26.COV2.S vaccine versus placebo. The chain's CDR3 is CASSLLALLDWPGELFF. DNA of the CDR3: TGTGCCAGCAGTTTGCTCGCACTGCTGGATTGGCCCGGGGAGCTGTTTTTT.